This T cell receptor beta chain was found in a study of PD-L1 blockade in urothelial cancer. Study as a whole: Researchers looked at the blood 3 weeks (second dose) and 6 weeks after treatment began. Per blood sample, T cells had a median of about 130,000.

V dropped 4 bases and J dropped 6; count of bases not matched to a gene: 12. This CDR3 has 16 residues. Germline CDR1 and CDR2: SGHDT and YYEEEE. TCRdb's copy holds only in-frame clones and misses some; the assay was immunoSEQ multiplex PCR. The sample shows 70,000 or so clones, roughly 90% of them seen only once. Time point specified: pretreatment peripheral blood. Each patient's cancer was a locally advanced or metastatic urothelial carcinoma. Details on this clone: The antigen is unknown.

Study results and caveats: Durable-benefit patients showed greater tumor-associated blood clone expansion at 3 weeks.

The chain couples TRBV5-6 to TRBJ2-2, with 7 nucleotides matching TRBD2. Sequenced here: PBMCs, sampled around atezolizumab (anti-PD-L1) treatment. This receptor was identified in a man in his sixties or seventies with urothelial cancer. This CDR3 reads CASSPLGGSDAGELFF. The CDR3, as DNA: TGTGCCAGCAGCCCTCTGGGGGGGAGTGACGCCGGGGAGCTGTTTTTT.